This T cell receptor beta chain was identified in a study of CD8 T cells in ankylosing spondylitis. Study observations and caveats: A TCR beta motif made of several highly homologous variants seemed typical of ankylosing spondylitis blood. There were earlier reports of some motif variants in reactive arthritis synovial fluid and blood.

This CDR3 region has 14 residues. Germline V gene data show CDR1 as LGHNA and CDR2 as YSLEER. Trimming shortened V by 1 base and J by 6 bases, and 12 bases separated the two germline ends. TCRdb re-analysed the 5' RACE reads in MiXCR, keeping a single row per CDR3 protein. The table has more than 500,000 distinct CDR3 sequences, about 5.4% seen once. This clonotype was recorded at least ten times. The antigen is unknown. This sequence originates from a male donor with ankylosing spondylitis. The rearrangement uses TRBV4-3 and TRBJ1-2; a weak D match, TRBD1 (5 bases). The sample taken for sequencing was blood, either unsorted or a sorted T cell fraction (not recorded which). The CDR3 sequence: CASSQVLQVDGYTF. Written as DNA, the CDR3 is TGCGCCAGCAGCCAAGTCTTACAGGTGGATGGCTACACCTTC.